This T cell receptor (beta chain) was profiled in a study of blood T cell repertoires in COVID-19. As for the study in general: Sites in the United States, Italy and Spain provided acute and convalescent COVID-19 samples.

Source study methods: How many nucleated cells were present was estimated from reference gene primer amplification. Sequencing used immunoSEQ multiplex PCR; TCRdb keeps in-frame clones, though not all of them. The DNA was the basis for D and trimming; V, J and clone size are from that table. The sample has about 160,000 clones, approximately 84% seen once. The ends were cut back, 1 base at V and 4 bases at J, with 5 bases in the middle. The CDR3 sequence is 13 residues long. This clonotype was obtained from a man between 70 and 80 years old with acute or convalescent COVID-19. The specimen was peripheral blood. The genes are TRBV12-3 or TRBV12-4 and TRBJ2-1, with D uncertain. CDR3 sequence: CASSLVAYNEQFF. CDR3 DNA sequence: TGTGCCAGCAGTTTAGTCGCGTACAATGAGCAGTTCTTC.